Sequencing of this T cell receptor beta chain was carried out in a study of blood T cell repertoires in COVID-19. TCRdb's table, derived via immunoSEQ multiplex PCR, lists solely in-frame clones and lacks some. The table records 45,000 to 50,000 clones, around 85% of them present only once. This clonotype originated in a woman over 75 with COVID-19, enrolled during active disease. The sequenced sample consisted of peripheral blood.

The CDR3: CASSLTRYRSSGNTIYF. CDR3 nucleotides: TGTGCCAGCAGTTTAACAAGGTACAGAAGCTCTGGAAACACCATATATTTT. The chain joins TRBV28 to TRBJ1-3; D call uncertain. Trimming removed 2 bases from V and 0 bases from J, with 14 bases in between. The CDR3 has 17 residues. Per germline, CDR1 MDHEN and CDR2 SYDVKM.